These T cell receptor beta chains were read from a single sample in a study of OX40 agonist ivuxolimab in advanced cancers. Sequencing used immunoSEQ multiplex PCR; TCRdb keeps in-frame clones, though not all of them. The data show 55,000 to 75,000 clones, roughly 87% seen once. This specimen consisted of CD4+ or CD8+ T cells sorted from blood, obtained in a trial of the OX40 agonist ivuxolimab. The receptors derive from an adult with an advanced solid tumor such as melanoma, head and neck, liver or kidney cancer. Both conserved end residues are part of each CDR3. The D gene is left open where the match is weak. The size entry is marked missing in some rows and otherwise reads once, few, many or a size class.

D	V	J	length	size	CDR3	DNA
TRBD2	TRBV19	TRBJ2-5	16	-	CASSIVGSGDSETQYF	TGTGCCAGTAGTATAGTGGGAAGCGGGGATTCGGAGACCCAGTACTTC
-	TRBV5-1	TRBJ2-1	17	-	CASSLGLGQGMYNEQFF	TGCGCCAGCAGCTTGGGCCTAGGGCAGGGGATGTACAATGAGCAGTTCTTC
TRBD1	TRBV5-8	TRBJ1-5	16	-	CASSRNRGVSNQPQHF	TGTGCCAGCAGCAGAAACAGGGGGGTTAGCAATCAGCCCCAGCATTTT
-	TRBV7-9	TRBJ1-6	12	few	CASSLEDSPLHF	TGTGCCAGCAGCTTAGAGGATTCACCCCTCCACTTT
-	TRBV5-6	TRBJ1-1	16	-	CASSPQTGGVNTEAFF	TGTGCCAGCAGCCCCCAAACGGGCGGAGTGAACACTGAAGCTTTCTTT
-	TRBV6-1	TRBJ1-6	15	-	CASSEVSSYNSPLHF	TGTGCCAGCAGTGAAGTGAGCTCCTATAATTCACCCCTCCACTTT
TRBD1	TRBV7-7	TRBJ2-5	16	-	CASSLEGGTGRETQYF	TGTGCCAGCAGTTTAGAGGGAGGGACAGGGAGAGAGACCCAGTACTTC
TRBD1	TRBV11-1	TRBJ1-1	15	-	CASSFFRTGLTEAFF	TGTGCCAGCAGCTTCTTCCGGACAGGGCTCACTGAAGCTTTCTTT
-	TRBV4-1	TRBJ2-7	15	-	CASSQQGAGALGQYF	TGCGCCAGCAGCCAACAGGGTGCGGGGGCATTAGGGCAGTACTTC
-	TRBV19	TRBJ1-1	14	-	CASSMPGDFAEAFF	TGTGCCAGTAGTATGCCAGGGGACTTTGCTGAAGCTTTCTTT
-	TRBV6-4	TRBJ1-6	13	few	CASKDVANSPLHF	TGTGCAAGCAAGGACGTCGCCAATTCACCCCTCCACTTT
-	TRBV7-7	TRBJ2-3	13	-	CASSLIRTDTQYF	TGTGCTAGCAGCTTAATAAGAACAGATACGCAGTATTTT
-	TRBV11-3	TRBJ2-3	14	-	CASSLLGTTDTQYF	TGTGCCAGCAGCTTACTCGGGACGACAGATACGCAGTATTTT
-	TRBV29-1	TRBJ1-2	13	once	CSVERAGKYGYTF	TGCAGCGTTGAGAGGGCGGGGAAATATGGCTACACCTTC
-	TRBV28	TRBJ1-2	14	few	CASSLLRENYGYTF	TGTGCCAGCAGTTTGTTGAGGGAAAACTATGGCTACACCTTC
-	TRBV6-5	TRBJ2-1	12	few	CATRGEHNEQFF	TGTGCCACAAGGGGGGAGCACAATGAGCAGTTCTTC
-	TRBV29-1	TRBJ1-2	12	-	CSLGGVGYGYTF	TGCAGCCTAGGAGGGGTAGGCTATGGCTACACCTTC
-	TRBV7-2	TRBJ1-2	16	-	CASSLEPGTMGYGYTF	TGTGCCAGCAGCTTAGAACCAGGGACTATGGGCTATGGCTACACCTTC
-	TRBV20-1	TRBJ2-5	10	-	CSASIETQYF	TGCAGTGCTAGCATCGAGACCCAGTACTTC
-	TRBV5-1	TRBJ2-2	18	-	CASSTDLGGASNTGELFF	TGCGCCAGCAGCACGGACTTAGGGGGAGCGTCTAACACCGGGGAGCTGTTTTTT
TRBD2	TRBV19	TRBJ2-1	16	-	CASSDPAGGRYNEQFF	TGTGCCAGTAGTGACCCAGCGGGAGGGCGTTACAATGAGCAGTTCTTC
-	TRBV6-1	TRBJ2-7	13	once	CASSTGYPSEQYF	TGTGCCAGCAGTACAGGTTACCCTTCCGAGCAGTACTTC
-	TRBV7-2	TRBJ1-5	14	-	CASSSGVSNQPQHF	TGTGCCAGCAGCTCGGGAGTTAGCAATCAGCCCCAGCATTTT
-	TRBV27	TRBJ1-5	15	-	CASGLGTLQNQPQHF	TGTGCCAGCGGGTTAGGGACCCTACAAAATCAGCCCCAGCATTTT
-	TRBV5-4	TRBJ2-3	14	-	CASSLPHGTDTQYF	TGTGCCAGCAGCTTGCCACACGGCACAGATACGCAGTATTTT
TRBD2	TRBV27	TRBJ2-1	15	once	CASSSRLAGDNEQFF	TGTGCCAGCAGTTCTCGACTAGCGGGGGACAATGAGCAGTTCTTC